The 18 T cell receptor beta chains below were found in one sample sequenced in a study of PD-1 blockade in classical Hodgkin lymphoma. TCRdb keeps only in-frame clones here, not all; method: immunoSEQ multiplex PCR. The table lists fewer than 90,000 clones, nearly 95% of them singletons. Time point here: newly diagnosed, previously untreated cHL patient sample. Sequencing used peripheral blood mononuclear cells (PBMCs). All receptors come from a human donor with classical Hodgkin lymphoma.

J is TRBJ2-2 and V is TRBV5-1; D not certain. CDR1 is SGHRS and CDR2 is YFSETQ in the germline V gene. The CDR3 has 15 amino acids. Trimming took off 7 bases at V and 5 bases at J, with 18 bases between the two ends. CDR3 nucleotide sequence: TGCGCCAGCTCCGATCCCCGTAAGGAGACCGGGGAGCTGTTTTTT. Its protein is CASSDPRKETGELFF.

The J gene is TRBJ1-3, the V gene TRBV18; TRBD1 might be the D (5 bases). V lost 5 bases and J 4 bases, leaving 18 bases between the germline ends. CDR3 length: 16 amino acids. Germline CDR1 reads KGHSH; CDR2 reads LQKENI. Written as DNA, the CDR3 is TGTGCCAGCTCAACCGCAGCGGGGCTCTCGGGAAACACCATATATTTT. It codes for CASSTAAGLSGNTIYF.

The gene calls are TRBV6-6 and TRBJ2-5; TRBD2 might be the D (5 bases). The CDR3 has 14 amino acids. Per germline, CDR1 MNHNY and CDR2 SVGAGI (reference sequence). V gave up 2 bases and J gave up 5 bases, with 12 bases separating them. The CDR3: CASSYLLIAETQYF. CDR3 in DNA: TGTGCCAGCAGTTACCTATTGATAGCGGAGACCCAGTACTTC.

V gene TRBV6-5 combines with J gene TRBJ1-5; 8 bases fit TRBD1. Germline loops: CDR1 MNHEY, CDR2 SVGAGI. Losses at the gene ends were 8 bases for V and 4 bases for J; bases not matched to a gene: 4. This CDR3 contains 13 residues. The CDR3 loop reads CASGTGQNQPQHF. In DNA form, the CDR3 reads TGTGCCAGCGGGACAGGTCAGAATCAGCCCCAGCATTTT.

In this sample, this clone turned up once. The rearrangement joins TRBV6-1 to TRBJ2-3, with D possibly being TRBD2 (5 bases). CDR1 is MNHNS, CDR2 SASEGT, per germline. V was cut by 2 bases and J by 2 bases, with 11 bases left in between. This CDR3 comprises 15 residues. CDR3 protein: CASSERGRATDTQYF. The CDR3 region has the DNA TGTGCCAGCAGTGAACGGGGAAGGGCCACAGATACGCAGTATTTT.

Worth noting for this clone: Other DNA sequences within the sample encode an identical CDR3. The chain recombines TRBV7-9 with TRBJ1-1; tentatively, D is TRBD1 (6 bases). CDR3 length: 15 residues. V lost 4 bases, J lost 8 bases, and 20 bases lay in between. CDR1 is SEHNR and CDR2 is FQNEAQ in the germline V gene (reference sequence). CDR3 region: CASSYTRTLRGEAFF. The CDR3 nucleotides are TGTGCCAGCAGCTATACACGCACCCTCAGGGGAGAAGCTTTCTTT. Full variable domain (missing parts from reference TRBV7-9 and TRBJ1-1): DTGVSQNPRHKITKRGQNVTFRCDPISEHNRLYWYRQTLGQGPEFLTYFQNEAQLEKSRLLSDRFSAERPKGSFSTLEIQRTEQGDSAMYLCASSYTRTLRGEAFFGQGTRLTVV.

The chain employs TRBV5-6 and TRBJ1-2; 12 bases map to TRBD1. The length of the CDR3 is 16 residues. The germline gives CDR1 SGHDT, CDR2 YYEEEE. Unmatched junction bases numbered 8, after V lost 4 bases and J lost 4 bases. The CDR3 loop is CASSIRDRGPIYGYTF. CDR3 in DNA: TGTGCCAGCAGCATCCGGGACAGGGGGCCGATCTATGGCTACACCTTC.

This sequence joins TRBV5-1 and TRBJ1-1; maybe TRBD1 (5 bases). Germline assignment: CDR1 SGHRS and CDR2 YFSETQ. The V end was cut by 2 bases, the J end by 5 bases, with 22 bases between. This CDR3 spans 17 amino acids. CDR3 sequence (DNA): TGCGCCAGCAGCTTATCGGGACGGCCGTCTTCTAGGACTGAAGCTTTCTTT. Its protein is CASSLSGRPSSRTEAFF.

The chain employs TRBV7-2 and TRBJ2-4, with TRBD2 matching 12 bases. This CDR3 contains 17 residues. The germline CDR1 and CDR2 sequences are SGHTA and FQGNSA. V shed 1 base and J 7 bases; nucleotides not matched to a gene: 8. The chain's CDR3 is CASSLEASGRAGNIQYF. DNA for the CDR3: TGTGCCAGCAGCTTAGAGGCTAGCGGGAGGGCCGGTAACATTCAGTACTTC.

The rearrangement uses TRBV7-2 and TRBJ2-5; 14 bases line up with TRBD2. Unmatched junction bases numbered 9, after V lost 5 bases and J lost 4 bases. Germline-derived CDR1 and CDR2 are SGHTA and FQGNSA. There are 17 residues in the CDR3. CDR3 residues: CASSLGLAGGKRETQYF. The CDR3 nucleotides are TGTGCCAGCAGCCTAGGACTAGCGGGAGGAAAGAGAGAGACCCAGTACTTC.

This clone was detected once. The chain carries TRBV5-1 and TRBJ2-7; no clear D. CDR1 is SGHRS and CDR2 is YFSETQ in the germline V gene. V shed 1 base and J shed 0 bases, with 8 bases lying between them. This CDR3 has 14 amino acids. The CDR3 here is CASSLQSSSYEQYF. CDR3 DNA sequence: TGCGCCAGCAGCTTGCAATCGAGCTCCTACGAGCAGTACTTC.

The CDR3 sequence: CASSLVRNTIYF. CDR3 nucleotide sequence: TGTGCCAGCAGCCTCGTAAGAAACACCATATATTTT. The chain carries TRBV2 and TRBJ1-3; D is unresolved. V lost 6 bases and J lost 5, with 8 bases in between. From germline, CDR1 is SNHLY and CDR2 FYNNEI. The CDR3 has 12 residues.

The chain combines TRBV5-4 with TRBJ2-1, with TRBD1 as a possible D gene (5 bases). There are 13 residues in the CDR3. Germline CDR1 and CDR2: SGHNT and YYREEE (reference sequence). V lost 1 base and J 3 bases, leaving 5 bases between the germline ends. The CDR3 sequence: CASSLTGYNEQFF. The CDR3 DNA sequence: TGTGCCAGCAGCTTGACAGGCTACAATGAGCAGTTCTTC.

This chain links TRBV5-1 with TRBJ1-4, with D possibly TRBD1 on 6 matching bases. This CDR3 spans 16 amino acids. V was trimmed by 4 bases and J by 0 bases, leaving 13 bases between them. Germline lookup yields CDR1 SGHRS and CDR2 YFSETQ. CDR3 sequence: CASSPQGVATNEKLFF. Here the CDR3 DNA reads TGCGCCAGCAGCCCACAGGGAGTTGCAACTAATGAAAAACTGTTTTTT.

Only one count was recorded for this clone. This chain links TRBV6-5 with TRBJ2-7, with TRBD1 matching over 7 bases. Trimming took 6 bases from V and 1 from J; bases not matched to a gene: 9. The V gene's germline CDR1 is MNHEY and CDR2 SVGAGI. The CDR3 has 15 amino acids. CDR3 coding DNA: TGTGCCAGCAGCCCGCGGACAGGAGGATCCTACGAGCAGTACTTC. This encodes CASSPRTGGSYEQYF.

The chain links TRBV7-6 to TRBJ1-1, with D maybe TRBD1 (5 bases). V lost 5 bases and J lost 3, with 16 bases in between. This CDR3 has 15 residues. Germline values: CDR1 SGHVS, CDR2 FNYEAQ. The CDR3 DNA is TGTGCCAGCAGCCTCCGACTGTGGGGCGACACTGAAGCTTTCTTT. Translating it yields CASSLRLWGDTEAFF. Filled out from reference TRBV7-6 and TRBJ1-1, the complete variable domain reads GAGVSQSPRYKVTKRGQDVALRCDPISGHVSLYWYRQALGQGPEFLTYFNYEAQQDKSGLPNDRFSAERPEGSISTLTIQRTEQRDSAMYRCASSLRLWGDTEAFFGQGTRLTVV.

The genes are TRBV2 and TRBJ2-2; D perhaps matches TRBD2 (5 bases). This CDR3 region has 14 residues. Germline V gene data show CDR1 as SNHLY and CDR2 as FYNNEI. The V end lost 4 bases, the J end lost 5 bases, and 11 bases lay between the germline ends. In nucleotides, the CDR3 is TGTGCCAGCAGTGGGGGAGTATTTACCGGGGAGCTGTTTTTT. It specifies CASSGGVFTGELFF.

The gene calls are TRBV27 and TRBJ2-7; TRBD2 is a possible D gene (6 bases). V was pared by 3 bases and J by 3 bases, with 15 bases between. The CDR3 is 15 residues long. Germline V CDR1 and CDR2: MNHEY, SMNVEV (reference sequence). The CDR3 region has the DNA TGTGCCAGCAGTTTGGGGGGACTCTCCATCTACGAGCAGTACTTC. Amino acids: CASSLGGLSIYEQYF.